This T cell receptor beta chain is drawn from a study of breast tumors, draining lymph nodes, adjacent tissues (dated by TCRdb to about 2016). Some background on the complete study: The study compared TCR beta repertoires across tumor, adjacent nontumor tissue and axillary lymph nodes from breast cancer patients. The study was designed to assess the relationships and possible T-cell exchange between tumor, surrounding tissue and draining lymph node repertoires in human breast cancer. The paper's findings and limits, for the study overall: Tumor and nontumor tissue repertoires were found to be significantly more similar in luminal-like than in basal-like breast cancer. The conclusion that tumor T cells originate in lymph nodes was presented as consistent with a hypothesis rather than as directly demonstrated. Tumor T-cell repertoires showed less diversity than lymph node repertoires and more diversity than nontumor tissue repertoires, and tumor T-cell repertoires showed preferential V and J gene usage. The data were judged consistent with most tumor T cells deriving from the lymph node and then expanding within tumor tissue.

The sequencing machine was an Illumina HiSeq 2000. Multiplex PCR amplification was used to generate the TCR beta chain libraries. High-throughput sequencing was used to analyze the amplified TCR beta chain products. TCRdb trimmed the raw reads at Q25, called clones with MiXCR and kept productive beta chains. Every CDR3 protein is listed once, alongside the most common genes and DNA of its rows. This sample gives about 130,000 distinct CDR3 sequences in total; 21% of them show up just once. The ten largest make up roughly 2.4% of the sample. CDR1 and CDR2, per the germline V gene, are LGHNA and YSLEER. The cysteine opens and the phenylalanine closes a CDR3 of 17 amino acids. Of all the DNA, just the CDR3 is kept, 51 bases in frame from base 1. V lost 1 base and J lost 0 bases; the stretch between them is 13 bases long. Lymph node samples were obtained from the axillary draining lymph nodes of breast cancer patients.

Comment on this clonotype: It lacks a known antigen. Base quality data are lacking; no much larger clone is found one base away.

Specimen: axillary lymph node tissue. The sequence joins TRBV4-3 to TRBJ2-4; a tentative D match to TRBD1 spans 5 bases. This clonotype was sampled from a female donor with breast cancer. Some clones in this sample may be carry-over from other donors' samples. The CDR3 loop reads CASSQGVQGLAKNIQYF. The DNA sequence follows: TGCGCCAGCAGCCAAGGAGTTCAGGGCCTAGCCAAAAACATTCAGTACTTC.